The next 24 T cell receptor beta chains were all read from a single sample in a study of blood T cell repertoires in COVID-19 (dated by TCRdb to 2020 to 2022). To prepare the library, the immunoSEQ multiplex PCR assay was applied. TCRdb carries this immuneACCESS record with in-frame sequences only. Its versions omit some clonotypes, under half of them owing to an unresolved V gene in the studies checked, with the rest unexplained. The sample yields hundreds of thousands of clones; just under 90% were counted once. The ten largest make up about 9.4% of the sample. Sequenced input: PBMCs or T cells enriched from blood (not recorded which). All receptors derive from a woman younger than 45 who had recovered from COVID-19.

The V gene is TRBV7-9, the J gene TRBJ1-1; no definite D call. The CDR3 consists of 14 residues. V shed 1 base and J shed 10 bases, with 16 bases lying between them. The germline gives CDR1 SEHNR, CDR2 FQNEAQ (reference sequence). CDR3 coding DNA: TGTGCCAGCAGCTTAGATTCAGGAGTGCGGGGAGCTTTCTTT. This codes for CASSLDSGVRGAFF.

This rearrangement joins TRBV4-1 to TRBJ2-1; TRBD2 matches at 9 bases. J gave up 4 bases and V 4 bases, and 8 bases lay outside the gene matches. The CDR3 spans 16 residues. Germline V gene lookup returns CDR1 MGHRA and CDR2 YSYEKL. The CDR3 spells CASSRLAGLQYNEQFF. CDR3 nucleotide sequence: TGCGCCAGCAGCCGCCTAGCGGGATTGCAGTACAATGAGCAGTTCTTC.

The chain carries TRBV5-1 and TRBJ2-5; 9 positions match TRBD2. CDR3 length: 14 amino acids. Germline-derived CDR1 and CDR2 are SGHRS and YFSETQ. Germline trimming cut 2 bases from V and 7 bases from J; bases unmatched to any gene: 6. CDR3 region: CASSFNAGGATQYF. The DNA for the CDR3 is TGCGCCAGCAGCTTTAACGCGGGGGGGGCGACCCAGTACTTC.

The chain carries TRBV29-1 and TRBJ2-7; D ambiguous. V was clipped by 5 bases and J by 4 bases, with 12 bases between them. CDR1 is SQVTM and CDR2 is ANQGSEA in the germline V gene. This CDR3 comprises 12 residues. The CDR3 is CSVTETSYEQYF. Written as DNA, the CDR3 is TGCAGCGTTACCGAGACATCGTACGAGCAGTACTTC.

This clone was found once. The chain has TRBV9 and TRBJ2-3; 10 bases map to TRBD2. V lost 4 bases and J lost 0; bases outside the gene matches: 2. This CDR3 comprises 15 residues. CDR1 is SGDLS, CDR2 YYNGEE, per germline. The DNA of the CDR3 is TGTGCCAGCAGCTTACTAGCGGGGAGCACAGATACGCAGTATTTT. Protein sequence: CASSLLAGSTDTQYF.

This chain joins TRBV19 and TRBJ2-1; TRBD2 is a possible D gene (6 bases). Germline V CDR1 and CDR2: LNHDA, SQIVND (reference sequence). The V end lost 7 bases, the J end lost 6 bases, and 19 bases lay between the germline ends. This CDR3 spans 15 amino acids. CDR3 sequence reads: CASKAVTGDRNEQFF. The CDR3 DNA reads as TGTGCCAGTAAGGCGGTAACGGGAGATCGCAATGAGCAGTTCTTC.

This sequence joins TRBV10-3 and TRBJ1-1, with a possible D match to TRBD1 (5 bases). Germline CDR1 and CDR2: ENHRY and SYGVKD. This CDR3 spans 12 amino acids. The germline V and J ends were trimmed by 7 bases and 0 bases, with 6 bases remaining between them. The CDR3 region has the DNA TGTGCCATCACAGGGATGAACACTGAAGCTTTCTTT. It is translated as CAITGMNTEAFF.

The chain is built from TRBV15 and TRBJ1-2, with D hard to call. V lost 5 bases and J lost 7, with 14 bases in between. The length of the CDR3 is 13 residues. The germline gives CDR1 LNHNV, CDR2 YYDKDF (reference sequence). The CDR3 loop is CATSFFSVGGYTF. The DNA of the CDR3 is TGTGCCACCAGCTTCTTCAGCGTCGGTGGCTACACCTTC.

The genes are TRBV27 and TRBJ2-7, with TRBD1 matching 7 bases. The germline V gene has CDR1 MNHEY and CDR2 SMNVEV (reference sequence). The CDR3 runs to 13 residues. V was pared by 5 bases and J by 0 bases, with 1 base of the junction left unmatched. The CDR3 DNA reads TGTGCCAGCAGTAGACAGGGCTCCTACGAGCAGTACTTC. Translated: CASSRQGSYEQYF.

The V call is TRBV11-2, the J call TRBJ2-1; 7 positions agree with TRBD2. The CDR3 consists of 14 residues. V gave up 1 base and J gave up 10 bases; unmatched junction bases: 7. Germline V gene data show CDR1 as SGHAT and CDR2 as FQNNGV. The chain's CDR3 is CASSLGGRATEQFF. The CDR3 nucleotides are TGTGCCAGCAGCTTAGGTGGGAGGGCGACCGAGCAGTTCTTC.

This chain links TRBV5-1 with TRBJ1-5, with 7 bases matching TRBD1. With V trimmed by 1 base and J by 1 base, 8 bases remained unmatched. Germline V gene data show CDR1 as SGHRS and CDR2 as YFSETQ. CDR3 length equals 17 residues. The CDR3 spells CASSLKNRDSSNQPQHF. For the CDR3, the DNA is TGCGCCAGCAGCTTGAAGAACCGGGACAGCAGCAATCAGCCCCAGCATTTT.

The chain carries TRBV10-3 and TRBJ2-1; TRBD2 matches 9 bases. V shed 9 bases, J shed 7 bases, and the junction held 4 bases outside the gene matches. Germline loops: CDR1 ENHRY, CDR2 SYGVKD. This CDR3 region has 12 residues. Written as DNA, the CDR3 is TGTGCCATTAGCGGGAGAATAAATGAGCAGTTCTTC. Encoded protein: CAISGRINEQFF.

This clone turned up a few times. This chain uses TRBV30 with TRBJ2-7, with 7 bases that match TRBD1. This CDR3 has 19 residues. Germline V gene sequence: CDR1 GTSNPN, CDR2 SVGIG (reference sequence). Trimming at V came to 4 bases and at J to 2 bases, leaving 23 bases not matched to a gene. CDR3 DNA sequence: TGTGCCTGGACCCAGACTCATTTTAGTAGGGGGCAGATAACCTACGAGCAGTACTTC. It translates to CAWTQTHFSRGQITYEQYF.

This CDR3 is CATSGPGQASLGTQYF. The CDR3 nucleotides read TGTGCCACCAGCGGGCCGGGACAGGCGAGTTTGGGGACCCAGTACTTC. V and J are TRBV15 and TRBJ2-5, with 8 bases matching TRBD1. V dropped 5 bases and J dropped 7; count of bases not matched to a gene: 15. The CDR3 has 16 amino acids. The germline CDR1 and CDR2 sequences are LNHNV and YYDKDF (reference sequence).

This clone has just a few counts. Other DNA sequences in the sample encode the same CDR3. The chain employs TRBV19 and TRBJ2-7, with D tentatively TRBD1 (5 bases). With 3 bases removed from V and 0 bases from J, the gap between germline ends came to 6 bases. The CDR3 is made up of 13 amino acids. CDR1 and CDR2 (germline): LNHDA, SQIVND (reference sequence). Here the CDR3 DNA reads TGTGCCAGTAGTATTGACAGCTCCTACGAGCAGTACTTC. It codes for CASSIDSSYEQYF. Full variable domain (missing parts from reference TRBV19 and TRBJ2-7): DGGITQSPKYLFRKEGQNVTLSCEQNLNHDAMYWYRQDPGQGLRLIYYSQIVNDFQKGDIAEGYSVSREKKESFPLTVTSAQKNPTAFYLCASSIDSSYEQYFGPGTRLTVT.

This clone has just a few counts. The chain uses TRBV5-1 and TRBJ1-2, with TRBD1 as a possible D gene (6 bases). The CDR3 runs to 18 residues. V lost 4 bases and J 3 bases, leaving 25 bases between the germline ends. Germline loops: CDR1 SGHRS, CDR2 YFSETQ. The DNA of the CDR3 is TGCGCCAGCAGCCGTACGGGGGGGCGCGGTATTTGGGACTATGGCTACACCTTC. Translated, it gives CASSRTGGRGIWDYGYTF.

The V and J genes are TRBV10-3 and TRBJ2-1; 11 nucleotides line up with TRBD2. The CDR3 runs to 20 residues. CDR1 ENHRY and CDR2 SYGVKD come from the germline V gene. V shed 6 bases, J shed 4 bases, and the junction held 20 bases outside the gene matches. The chain's CDR3 is CAISTTGTSGRTQRYNEQFF. CDR3 nucleotides: TGTGCCATCAGCACCACCGGGACTAGCGGACGGACTCAGCGATACAATGAGCAGTTCTTC.

This clone was seen just once. This same CDR3 is encoded by further DNA sequences in the sample. The J gene is TRBJ1-1, the V gene TRBV29-1, with D possibly TRBD1 on 5 matching bases. There are 13 residues in the CDR3. Trimming removed 4 bases at V and 2 bases at J, with 11 bases between. Per the germline V gene, CDR1 is SQVTM and CDR2 is ANQGSEA. CDR3 in DNA: TGCAGCGTTGTGGGGGGAGTAAACACTGAAGCTTTCTTT. Translation: CSVVGGVNTEAFF.

This sequence joins TRBV18 and TRBJ2-2; 8 nucleotides line up with TRBD2. V dropped 2 bases and J dropped 5; count of bases not matched to a gene: 4. The CDR3 consists of 15 residues. The V gene's germline CDR1 is KGHSH and CDR2 LQKENI. CDR3 protein: CASSPAGGDTGELFF. DNA for the CDR3: TGTGCCAGCTCACCAGCGGGAGGAGATACCGGGGAGCTGTTTTTT.

The count of this clone is one. The chain is built from TRBV28 and TRBJ1-1; TRBD1 is a possible D gene (6 bases). This CDR3 contains 16 residues. The V end was cut by 6 bases, the J end by 3 bases, with 20 bases between. Per germline, CDR1 MDHEN and CDR2 SYDVKM. The CDR3 nucleotides are TGTGCCAGCAGCCCTAGCGGGGGCGCTCGGGACACTGAAGCTTTCTTT. Translating it yields CASSPSGGARDTEAFF.

The chain is built from TRBV25-1 and TRBJ2-1; 7 nucleotides line up with TRBD2. J was trimmed by 7 bases and V by 5 bases; bases with no gene match: 2. Looked up from germline, CDR1 is MGHDK and CDR2 is SYGVNS. The CDR3 loop spans 12 amino acids. In nucleotides, the CDR3 is TGTGCCAGCAGTTACGGGGGGAATGAGCAGTTCTTC. It yields the protein CASSYGGNEQFF.

Only one count was recorded for this clone. This sequence joins TRBV7-8 and TRBJ2-3; unclear D gene. Trimming shortened V by 5 bases and J by 3 bases, and 9 bases separated the two germline ends. There are 13 residues in the CDR3. Per the germline V gene, CDR1 is SGHVS and CDR2 is FQNEAQ. The CDR3 coding sequence is TGTGCCAGCAGCCAAGTAGATACAGATACGCAGTATTTT. Translating it yields CASSQVDTDTQYF. Full variable domain (rest looked up from reference TRBV7-8 and TRBJ2-3): GAGVSQSPRYKVAKRGQDVALRCDPISGHVSLFWYQQALGQGPEFLTYFQNEAQLDKSGLPSDRFFAERPEGSVSTLKIQRTQQEDSAVYLCASSQVDTDTQYFGPGTRLTVL.

There are a few counts of this clone. The genes are TRBV6-2 or TRBV6-3 and TRBJ2-7; weak D call: TRBD1 (6 bases). This CDR3 comprises 16 residues. Germline CDR1 reads MNHEY; CDR2 reads SVGEGT. Trimming left V 2 bases short and J 2 bases short, with 16 bases between. CDR3 amino acids: CASSYLADREAYEQYF. The CDR3 bases are TGTGCCAGCAGTTACCTCGCGGACAGAGAAGCCTACGAGCAGTACTTC.

This clone was recorded once. The rearrangement uses TRBV5-4 and TRBJ2-1, with 14 bases fitting TRBD2. V lost 0 bases and J lost 10; bases outside the gene matches: 6. Germline CDR1 and CDR2: SGHNT and YYREEE (reference sequence). This CDR3 has 16 residues. The CDR3 here is CASSLGLAGGPGEQFF. The CDR3 bases are TGTGCCAGCAGCTTGGGACTAGCGGGAGGGCCGGGGGAGCAGTTCTTC.